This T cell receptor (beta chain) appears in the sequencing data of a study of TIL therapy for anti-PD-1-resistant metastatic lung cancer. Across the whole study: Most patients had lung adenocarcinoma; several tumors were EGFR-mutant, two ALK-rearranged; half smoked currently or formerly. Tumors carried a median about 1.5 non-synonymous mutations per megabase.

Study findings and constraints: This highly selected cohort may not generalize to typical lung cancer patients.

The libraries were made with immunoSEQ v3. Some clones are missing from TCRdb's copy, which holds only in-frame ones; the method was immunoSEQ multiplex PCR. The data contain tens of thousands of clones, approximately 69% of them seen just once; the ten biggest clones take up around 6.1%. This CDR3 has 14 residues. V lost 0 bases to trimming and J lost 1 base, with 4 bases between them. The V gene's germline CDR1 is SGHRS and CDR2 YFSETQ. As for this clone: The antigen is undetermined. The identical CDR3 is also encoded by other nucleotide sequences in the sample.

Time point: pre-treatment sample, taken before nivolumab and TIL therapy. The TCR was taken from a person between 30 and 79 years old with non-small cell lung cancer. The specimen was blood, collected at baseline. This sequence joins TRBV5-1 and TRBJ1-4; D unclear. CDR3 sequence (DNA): TGCGCCAGCAGCTTGGAGGGAACTAATGAAAAACTGTTTTTT. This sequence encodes CASSLEGTNEKLFF.